A single sample gave rise to the 30 T cell receptor beta chains below, sequenced in a study of T cell responses to AZD1222 COVID-19 vaccine. Sequencing was performed with immunoSEQ multiplex PCR; in TCRdb, only in-frame clones are kept and a portion is missing. The sample contains roughly 70,000 clones, approximately 90% of which appear only once. The sequencing here drew on peripheral blood, taken on day 0 of AZD1222 vaccination. The receptors originated from an adult in good health.

This clone was counted a few times. This chain uses TRBV7-2 with TRBJ1-1; 9 bases match TRBD1. Germline assignment: CDR1 SGHTA and CDR2 FQGNSA. This CDR3 comprises 16 residues. The V segment lost 4 bases and the J segment 2 bases; nucleotides outside the gene matches: 8. CDR3 region: CASSSRRTGVNTEAFF. The CDR3 DNA reads as TGTGCCAGCAGCTCGCGGAGGACAGGGGTAAACACTGAAGCTTTCTTT.

The rearrangement joins TRBV7-2 to TRBJ1-5; D is ambiguous. The germline CDR1 and CDR2 sequences are SGHTA and FQGNSA. V was trimmed by 2 bases and J by 4 bases, leaving 12 bases between them. The CDR3 spans 15 residues. CDR3 nucleotide sequence: TGTGCCAGCAGCTTATGGGCAGGAGGTAATCAGCCCCAGCATTTT. Protein sequence: CASSLWAGGNQPQHF.

J is TRBJ2-3 and V is TRBV7-3; D not certain. CDR1 is SGHTA and CDR2 is FQGTGA in the germline V gene. The V gene lost 0 bases and the J gene lost 4 bases, with 5 bases spanning the gap. This CDR3 has 13 residues. The CDR3 here is CASSLTGPDTQYF. The CDR3 DNA sequence: TGTGCCAGCAGCTTAACGGGCCCAGATACGCAGTATTTT.

The CDR3 is CASSQSAMNTEAFF. As DNA, the CDR3 is TGTGCCAGCAGCCAGTCGGCCATGAACACTGAAGCTTTCTTT. The rearrangement links TRBV5-4 to TRBJ1-1, with D hard to call. Germline CDR1 is SGHNT and CDR2 is YYREEE (reference sequence). Trimming removed 4 bases at V and 0 bases at J, with 10 bases between. CDR3 length equals 14 residues.

V is TRBV28 and J is TRBJ2-1; tentative D call: TRBD1 (5 bases). Germline assignment: CDR1 MDHEN and CDR2 SYDVKM. This CDR3 has 15 amino acids. The germline V and J ends were trimmed by 2 bases and 0 bases, with 8 bases remaining between them. This CDR3 reads CASSLLGLSYNEQFF. CDR3 sequence (DNA): TGTGCCAGCAGTTTACTGGGGCTCTCCTACAATGAGCAGTTCTTC.

This clone has just a few counts. The rearrangement links TRBV10-3 to TRBJ1-1, with D perhaps TRBD1 (5 bases). Germline lookup yields CDR1 ENHRY and CDR2 SYGVKD. V was clipped by 9 bases and J by 5 bases, with 16 bases between them. The CDR3 consists of 13 residues. CDR3: CAIRPNGGTEAFF. The CDR3 nucleotides read TGTGCCATTAGACCCAATGGGGGTACTGAAGCTTTCTTT.

The chain links TRBV7-9 to TRBJ1-2; D is perhaps TRBD1 (6 bases). V lost 5 bases and J lost 8, with 21 bases in between. CDR1 and CDR2 from the germline V gene are SEHNR and FQNEAQ (reference sequence). This CDR3 comprises 15 residues. The DNA for the CDR3 is TGTGCCAGCAGCAGCCCCTACAGGGCCTCAGCCGGCTACACCTTC. It translates to CASSSPYRASAGYTF.

This chain uses TRBV19 with TRBJ2-5; unclear D gene. Deletions cut 0 bases from V and 4 bases from J, with 6 bases between. The CDR3 sequence is 13 residues long. Germline-derived CDR1 and CDR2 are LNHDA and SQIVND (reference sequence). In DNA form, the CDR3 reads TGTGCCAGTAGTATAGATACGCGAGAGACCCAGTACTTC. It specifies CASSIDTRETQYF.

This chain joins TRBV19 and TRBJ1-1; the match to TRBD1 covers 7 bases. The length of the CDR3 is 15 residues. With V trimmed by 6 bases and J by 5 bases, 12 bases remained unmatched. Per the germline V gene, CDR1 is LNHDA and CDR2 is SQIVND (reference sequence). The CDR3 sequence is CASRILSGGLTEAFF. CDR3 nucleotide sequence: TGTGCCAGTAGGATACTTTCAGGGGGGCTGACTGAAGCTTTCTTT. The full variable domain, in which reference TRBV19 and TRBJ1-1 provide the parts outside the CDR3, is DGGITQSPKYLFRKEGQNVTLSCEQNLNHDAMYWYRQDPGQGLRLIYYSQIVNDFQKGDIAEGYSVSREKKESFPLTVTSAQKNPTAFYLCASRILSGGLTEAFFGQGTRLTVV.

In this sample, this clone turned up a few times. The chain carries TRBV10-2 and TRBJ1-2; D gene uncertain. Trimming removed 6 bases at V and 1 base at J, with 24 bases between. CDR1 is WSHSY, CDR2 SAAADI, per germline. CDR3 size: 18 residues. The CDR3 region has the DNA TGCGCCAGCAGGGAGACCTTTGGGGTATACGGCTATAACTATGGCTACACCTTC. It encodes CASRETFGVYGYNYGYTF.

The chain's CDR3 is CASSQQTGEGYQPQHF. Here the CDR3 DNA reads TGCGCCAGCAGCCAGCAAACAGGGGAGGGTTATCAGCCCCAGCATTTT. The chain recombines TRBV4-1 with TRBJ1-5; 7 bases match TRBD1. Trimming cost V 3 bases and J 5 bases; bases outside gene matches: 10. Germline CDR1 MGHRA, CDR2 YSYEKL. The CDR3 extends over 16 amino acids.

The rearrangement joins TRBV11-1 to TRBJ1-6; D ambiguous. Per the germline V gene, CDR1 is SGHAT and CDR2 is FQDESV (reference sequence). The CDR3 loop spans 13 amino acids. V dropped 5 bases and J dropped 5 bases, with 7 bases sitting between them. The CDR3 region is CASSHKNNSPLHF. DNA of the CDR3: TGTGCCAGCAGCCACAAAAATAATTCACCCCTCCACTTT.

This clone was observed a single time. This chain connects TRBV28 to TRBJ2-5; D gene unclear. Germline V gene sequence: CDR1 MDHEN, CDR2 SYDVKM. V shed 3 bases and J shed 3 bases, with 8 bases lying between them. This CDR3 has 13 amino acids. CDR3 in DNA: TGTGCCAGCAGTTTCGGTCTAGAAGAGACCCAGTACTTC. Protein: CASSFGLEETQYF.

The gene calls are TRBV9 and TRBJ2-5; D is ambiguous. V was shortened by 0 bases and J by 2 bases, with 14 bases between the two germline ends. The germline gives CDR1 SGDLS, CDR2 YYNGEE. This CDR3 comprises 16 residues. DNA for the CDR3: TGTGCCAGCAGCGTAGCTAAAACAACTATGCAAGAGACCCAGTACTTC. This codes for CASSVAKTTMQETQYF. Full variable domain (rest looked up from reference TRBV9 and TRBJ2-5): DSGVTQTPKHLITATGQRVTLRCSPRSGDLSVYWYQQSLDQGLQFLIQYYNGEERAKGNILERFSAQQFPDLHSELNLSSLELGDSALYFCASSVAKTTMQETQYFGPGTRLLVL.

The V call is TRBV30, the J call TRBJ2-1; 13 bases map to TRBD2. V lost 3 bases and J lost 10; bases outside the gene matches: 9. The CDR3 totals 15 residues. CDR1 and CDR2 from the germline V gene are GTSNPN and SVGIG (reference sequence). CDR3 protein: CAWSQLAGGLEEQFF. CDR3 sequence (DNA): TGTGCCTGGAGCCAACTAGCGGGGGGGCTCGAAGAGCAGTTCTTC.

CDR3 sequence (DNA): TGTGCCAGCTCACCAGGGGCTCGCGGCTACACCTTC. Its translation: CASSPGARGYTF. This sequence joins TRBV18 and TRBJ1-2; the D gene is possibly TRBD1 (5 bases). This CDR3 contains 12 residues. The germline V gene has CDR1 KGHSH and CDR2 LQKENI. The ends were cut back, 2 bases at V and 8 bases at J, with 9 bases in the middle.

This chain joins TRBV6-5 and TRBJ2-3, with a possible D match to TRBD2 (5 bases). The CDR3 contains 14 residues. Trimming removed 8 bases at V and 4 bases at J, with 16 bases between. The germline V gene encodes CDR1 MNHEY and CDR2 SVGAGI. The CDR3 region has the DNA TGTGCCAGCGGGCGGGCCCCGGACCCAGATACGCAGTATTTT. It is translated as CASGRAPDPDTQYF.

The genes are TRBV7-3 and TRBJ1-2; D uncertain. The V gene lost 8 bases and the J gene lost 8 bases, with 6 bases spanning the gap. CDR1 is SGHTA and CDR2 is FQGTGA in the germline V gene. This CDR3 has 9 amino acids. The CDR3 DNA sequence: TGTGCCAGCGCCTTCGGCTACACCTTC. This sequence encodes CASAFGYTF. Full variable domain (remainder filled in from reference TRBV7-3 and TRBJ1-2): GAGVSQTPSNKVTEKGKYVELRCDPISGHTALYWYRQSLGQGPEFLIYFQGTGAADDSGLPNDRFFAVRPEGSVSTLKIQRTERGDSAVYLCASAFGYTFGSGTRLTVV.

This chain connects TRBV20-1 to TRBJ1-4; D unresolved. Trimming took off 3 bases at V and 4 bases at J, with 9 bases between the two ends. Germline CDR1 DFQATT, CDR2 SNEGSKA (reference sequence). The CDR3 length is 13 residues. The CDR3 sequence is CSASRQNNEKLFF. The CDR3 coding sequence is TGCAGTGCTAGTCGGCAGAATAATGAAAAACTGTTTTTT.

The V gene is TRBV7-9, the J gene TRBJ1-1, with D perhaps TRBD1 (6 bases). The V gene's germline CDR1 is SEHNR and CDR2 FQNEAQ (reference sequence). The V end was cut by 2 bases, the J end by 3 bases, with 16 bases between. This CDR3 is built from 16 residues. In DNA, the CDR3 is TGTGCCAGCAGCTTACCCATGACACAGGGATACACTGAAGCTTTCTTT. Translating gives CASSLPMTQGYTEAFF.

The chain couples TRBV30 to TRBJ1-2, with D uncertain. Trimming took 1 base from V and 0 from J, leaving 9 bases between them. The CDR3 has 14 amino acids. Looked up from germline, CDR1 is GTSNPN and CDR2 is SVGIG (reference sequence). The CDR3 here is CAWSGSISNYGYTF. CDR3 in DNA: TGTGCCTGGAGTGGTTCAATTTCTAACTATGGCTACACCTTC.

The rearrangement links TRBV7-2 to TRBJ1-6, with D possibly matching TRBD1 (5 bases). Germline CDR1 and CDR2: SGHTA and FQGNSA. Deletions cut 4 bases from V and 4 bases from J, with 17 bases between. The CDR3 length is 17 residues. The CDR3 is CASSWRKQEPYNSPLHF. The CDR3 DNA sequence: TGTGCCAGCAGCTGGAGAAAACAGGAACCTTATAATTCACCCCTCCACTTT. The variable domain in full, with the rest retrieved from reference TRBV7-2 and TRBJ1-6, is GAGVSQSPSNKVTEKGKDVELRCDPISGHTALYWYRQSLGQGLEFLIYFQGNSAPDKSGLPSDRFSAERTGGSVSTLTIQRTQQEDSAVYLCASSWRKQEPYNSPLHFGNGTRLTVT.

The genes are TRBV5-1 and TRBJ1-2; 7 bases are a match to TRBD1. Germline CDR1 SGHRS, CDR2 YFSETQ. V lost 4 bases and J lost 4; bases outside the gene matches: 4. The CDR3 has 13 amino acids. DNA of the CDR3: TGCGCCAGCAGCCCAGGGACAGCCTATGGCTACACCTTC. This translates into CASSPGTAYGYTF. The whole variable domain, filled in from reference TRBV5-1 and TRBJ1-2, reads KAGVTQTPRYLIKTRGQQVTLSCSPISGHRSVSWYQQTPGQGLQFLFEYFSETQRNKGNFPGRFSGRQFSNSRSEMNVSTLELGDSALYLCASSPGTAYGYTFGSGTRLTVV.

This sequence joins TRBV3-1 (or the pseudogene TRBV3-2) and TRBJ2-2; 10 nucleotides line up with TRBD2. CDR3 size: 16 residues. The V gene end was trimmed by 3 bases and the J gene end by 7 bases; junction bases not matched to a gene: 8. Looked up from germline, CDR1 is LGHDT and CDR2 is YNNKEL (reference sequence). Written as DNA, the CDR3 is TGTGCCAGCAGCCACTATTCCGGGACTAGCGACGGGGAGCTGTTTTTT. Its protein product is CASSHYSGTSDGELFF.

The J gene is TRBJ1-2, the V gene TRBV29-1; the D is unclear. This CDR3 has 12 residues. Germline V gene data show CDR1 as SQVTM and CDR2 as ANQGSEA. V lost 4 bases to trimming and J lost 6 bases, with 12 bases between them. Here the CDR3 DNA reads TGCAGCGTTGCGGACGGAGAAGATGGCTACACCTTC. It codes for CSVADGEDGYTF.

The chain links TRBV12-5 to TRBJ2-2; no reliable D call. This CDR3 comprises 14 residues. V was trimmed by 4 bases and J by 2 bases, leaving 8 bases between them. CDR1 is LGHNT and CDR2 is FRNRAP in the germline V gene. CDR3 protein: CASGSGPNTGELFF. DNA of the CDR3: TGTGCTAGTGGTTCCGGACCTAACACCGGGGAGCTGTTTTTT. The variable domain in full, with the rest retrieved from reference TRBV12-5 and TRBJ2-2, is DARVTQTPRHKVTEMGQEVTMRCQPILGHNTVFWYRQTMMQGLELLAYFRNRAPLDDSGMPKDRFSAEMPDATLATLKIQPSEPRDSAVYFCASGSGPNTGELFFGEGSRLTVL.

This clone was seen once. V gene TRBV5-1 combines with J gene TRBJ2-3; possibly TRBD1 for D (6 bases). The germline V and J ends were trimmed by 5 bases and 3 bases, with 22 bases remaining between them. CDR1 and CDR2 from the germline V gene are SGHRS and YFSETQ. The CDR3 spans 17 residues. The CDR3 DNA follows: TGCGCCAGCAGGCTCGGACTGCAGGGGACGGGTACAGATACGCAGTATTTT. Translating it yields CASRLGLQGTGTDTQYF.

The chain recombines TRBV4-3 with TRBJ1-3, with D uncertain. The germline V and J ends were trimmed by 1 base and 0 bases, with 4 bases remaining between them. This CDR3 is 14 amino acids long. Germline lookup yields CDR1 LGHNA and CDR2 YSLEER. In DNA form, the CDR3 reads TGCGCCAGCAGCCAAGGTAGCTCTGGAAACACCATATATTTT. Its protein product is CASSQGSSGNTIYF.

The chain uses TRBV7-2 and TRBJ2-3; 8 bases are shared with TRBD2. Germline-derived CDR1 and CDR2 are SGHTA and FQGNSA. Germline trimming cut 5 bases from V and 3 bases from J; bases unmatched to any gene: 16. CDR3 length: 18 amino acids. This chain's CDR3 is CASSRSSSGGPGTDTQYF. CDR3 coding DNA: TGTGCCAGCAGCCGCTCCAGCTCGGGGGGGCCGGGGACAGATACGCAGTATTTT. The entire variable domain, with the rest obtained from reference TRBV7-2 and TRBJ2-3, is as follows: GAGVSQSPSNKVTEKGKDVELRCDPISGHTALYWYRQSLGQGLEFLIYFQGNSAPDKSGLPSDRFSAERTGGSVSTLTIQRTQQEDSAVYLCASSRSSSGGPGTDTQYFGPGTRLTVL.

This rearrangement joins TRBV3-1 (or the pseudogene TRBV3-2) to TRBJ2-2; D could derive from TRBD1 or TRBD2 (5 bases each). The CDR3 is 16 residues long. Trimming cost V 1 base and J 6 bases, with 15 bases left between them. The germline gives CDR1 LGHDT, CDR2 YNNKEL (reference sequence). CDR3: CASSQGRGKAAGELFF. CDR3 nucleotide sequence: TGTGCCAGCAGCCAAGGTAGGGGTAAAGCGGCCGGGGAGCTGTTTTTT.